This TCR beta chain originates from a study of pediatric ulcerative colitis. Turning to the study itself: Ulcerative colitis patients had pancolitis or left-sided colitis, with confirming histology.

Here immunoSEQ multiplex PCR was the method, and the copy in TCRdb shows in-frame clones only, minus some. This table has tens of thousands of clones, 80% to 90% appearing once. CDR1 is MGHRA, CDR2 YSYEKL, per germline. V was cut by 4 bases and J by 3 bases, with 15 bases left in between. The CDR3 is 15 residues long. The blood sample was taken during the colonoscopy visit. This TCR was recovered from a boy younger than 18 with severe ulcerative colitis. The sample taken for sequencing was blood. The chain is built from TRBV4-1 and TRBJ1-1; no clear D gene. CDR3 sequence reads: CASSLHPGTDTEAFF. The CDR3 coding sequence is TGCGCCAGCAGCCTACACCCCGGAACGGACACTGAAGCTTTCTTT.